What follows is one T cell receptor beta chain and its context. The clone's antigen remains unknown. Base qualities are not at hand, and no much larger clone is one base apart. Patients with ophthalmopathy had moderately to severely active disease, with a Clinical Activity Score of 3 or more, a NOSPECS grade of 4 or more, and a disease duration of less than 3 months. Anyone with other autoimmune diseases, uncontrolled infections, pregnancy or lactation was excluded from the study. Clinical symptoms, serum thyroxine, TRAb, thyroid ultrasound and orbital computed tomography were used for diagnosis. Using Ficoll-Paque density gradient centrifugation, PBMCs were isolated from about 9.4 ml of fresh peripheral blood. Total RNA was extracted with Trizol reagent and quality-checked on an Agilent 2100 Bioanalyzer. This sample is part of a study of Graves' ophthalmopathy and Graves' hyperthyroidism (dated by TCRdb to 2016 to 2018). Describing the broader study: Peripheral blood was collected at initial diagnosis, prior to any treatment. In several hyperthyroidism patients, the T-cell repertoire of thyroid tissue was compared with the T-cell repertoire of blood. An independent validation cohort comprised 18 hyperthyroidism patients and 15 to 17 patients who later progressed from hyperthyroidism to ophthalmopathy. Following sampling, methimazole starting at 30 mg daily was administered to hyperthyroidism patients, and high-dose intravenous methylprednisolone was administered to ophthalmopathy patients. To explore V-J signatures that distinguish ophthalmopathy from hyperthyroidism, a discovery set of 90 to 100 patients was enrolled, made up of around 40 with ophthalmopathy and fewer than 60 with stable hyperthyroidism. The study used signatures of the TCR beta repertoire to tell Graves' ophthalmopathy apart from Graves' hyperthyroidism and to predict which patients would progress to ophthalmopathy. In total, 135 blood samples were TCR-sequenced: some 43 ophthalmopathy, approximately 80 hyperthyroidism and approximately 17 hyperthyroidism-to-ophthalmopathy patients. The roughly 100 discovery patients were divided at random into training and test sets in a 7:3 ratio.

For repertoire sequencing, TCR beta CDR3 regions were amplified from RNA transcripts. The first round was an RT-PCR using HTBI primers with the Qiagen OneStep RT-PCR kit, and this first round was followed by a second-round multiplex PCR, then size selection and purification. Libraries were sequenced paired-end with 100 bp reads on an Illumina HiSeq2000. As for how the authors treated the data: SOAPnuke was used for read processing, and reads with adapters, uncalled bases, a mean Phred below 15, or no exact constant-primer or identifier match were discarded. COPE v1.2.5 was used to merge high-quality paired reads. Unique nucleotide sequences were defined as clonotypes and aligned to IMGT TRB V, D and J references using MiTCR v1.1. Analysis was restricted to V-J combinations with a frequency above 0.0001, which covered over 98% of repertoires. For each V-J combination, a TCR clonal expansion and chaos score was defined as F50 clonal expansion divided by the chaos observed in the TCRdist matrix. Welch's t-statistics and random forest were used to reduce the features to roughly 14 V-J combinations, which were then used as input to a naive Bayes classifier. The similarity between thyroid and blood repertoires was quantified using the Morisita-Horn index. Clones were called with MiXCR by TCRdb after fastp trimmed the public reads at Q25, and only in-frame beta chains were retained. Each CDR3 protein gets just one entry, which takes the most common genes and DNA from the rows behind it. Clone size and V and J calls follow TCRdb, not the original study. This sample gives 170,000 or so distinct CDR3 sequences in total; 37% of them show up just once. The ten largest clones take up roughly 6% of the sample.

Overall study results and their limits: No statistical method was used to set the sample size in advance, and the investigators knew which group each participant was assigned to. In cross-validation, the 13-signature model distinguished ophthalmopathy from stable hyperthyroidism with approximately 88% sensitivity and nearly 82% specificity, and in the test set the corresponding values were approximately 80% and 68%. In validation, the model predicted ophthalmopathy progression with more than 55% sensitivity and about 77% specificity; approximately 12 predicted patients were CT-confirmed with GO in a median of around 6 months. Among expanded thyroid clonotypes with frequency above 0.001, most also showed up in blood, which suggests that blood repertoires may reflect the thyroid immune response.

V loses 4 bases, J loses 5 bases, and the germline ends lie 17 bases apart. The cysteine opens and the phenylalanine closes a CDR3 of 15 amino acids. Only CDR3 DNA is held: 45 bases, read in frame from base 1. The clonotype originates from a woman aged 40 to 50 with Graves' ophthalmopathy. Donor details come from another sample of the same person, matched by shared clones. The specimen sequenced was peripheral blood. The receptor chain draws on TRBV12-3 or TRBV12-4 and TRBJ1-1, with the D gene call left open. The CDR3 in this case is CASSSGSGAPTEAFF. At the DNA level, the sequence is TGTGCCAGCAGTTCGGGATCGGGAGCCCCAACTGAAGCTTTCTTT.